This T cell receptor (beta chain) is from a study of T cell repertoires in cytomegalovirus infection. About the study: The authors relied on CMV epitopes, both recently identified HLA-C-restricted and well-studied HLA-B-restricted. Evidence of both CMV infection and a matching HLA type came from public TCR beta signatures. Findings of the study overall: Identification of carriers of CMV plus the relevant HLA was performed using cumulative public TCR beta family frequency. The ex vivo response was dominated by HLA-C-restricted CMV-specific TCR beta clonotypes.

Notes on this clonotype: Its antigen remains unidentified.

The germline V gene has CDR1 GTSNPN and CDR2 SVGIG (reference sequence). This CDR3 is 13 amino acids long. The V gene lost 0 bases and the J gene lost 8 bases, with 11 bases spanning the gap. TCRdb re-analysed the reads in MiXCR, keeping a single row per CDR3 protein. The sample records about 140,000 distinct CDR3 sequences, roughly a third being singletons. J is TRBJ2-1 and V is TRBV30, with TRBD1 as a possible D gene (6 bases). This material consisted of CD8+ T cells from cultured PBMCs, taken from culture after CMV antigen stimulation. The source is a human donor in good health (CMV status not recorded). Some clones in this sample may be carry-over from other donors' samples. CDR3 sequence reads: CAWSVSTGDEQFF. CDR3 nucleotide sequence: TGTGCCTGGAGTGTTTCGACAGGCGATGAGCAGTTCTTC. The whole variable domain, remainder taken from reference TRBV30 and TRBJ2-1, is SQTIHQWPATLVQPVGSPLSLECTVEGTSNPNLYWYRQAAGRGLQLLFYSVGIGQISSEVPQNLSASRPQDRQFILSSKKLLLSDSGFYLCAWSVSTGDEQFFGPGTRLTVL.